This T cell receptor (beta chain) was sequenced for a study of blood T cell repertoires in COVID-19. Trimming took 5 bases from V and 4 from J; bases not matched to a gene: 1. The CDR3 runs 13 residues. Germline V gives CDR1 SGHTA, CDR2 FQGNSA. Original analysis: Nucleated cell counts were estimated from reference gene primer amplification. Only in-frame clones appear in the TCRdb table, and some are missing; sequencing was by immunoSEQ multiplex PCR. V, J and clone size are taken as reported in that table, and D and trimming were inferred from the DNA itself. The table lists around 220,000 clones, around 90% of them singletons.

Material for sequencing was PBMCs or T cells enriched from blood (not recorded which). This clonotype was sampled from a woman aged 25 to 39 with acute COVID-19. The V call is TRBV7-2, the J call TRBJ1-2, with 10 positions matching TRBD1. CDR3 in DNA: TGTGCCAGCAGCCGGGACAGGGGCTATGGCTACACCTTC. It yields the protein CASSRDRGYGYTF.